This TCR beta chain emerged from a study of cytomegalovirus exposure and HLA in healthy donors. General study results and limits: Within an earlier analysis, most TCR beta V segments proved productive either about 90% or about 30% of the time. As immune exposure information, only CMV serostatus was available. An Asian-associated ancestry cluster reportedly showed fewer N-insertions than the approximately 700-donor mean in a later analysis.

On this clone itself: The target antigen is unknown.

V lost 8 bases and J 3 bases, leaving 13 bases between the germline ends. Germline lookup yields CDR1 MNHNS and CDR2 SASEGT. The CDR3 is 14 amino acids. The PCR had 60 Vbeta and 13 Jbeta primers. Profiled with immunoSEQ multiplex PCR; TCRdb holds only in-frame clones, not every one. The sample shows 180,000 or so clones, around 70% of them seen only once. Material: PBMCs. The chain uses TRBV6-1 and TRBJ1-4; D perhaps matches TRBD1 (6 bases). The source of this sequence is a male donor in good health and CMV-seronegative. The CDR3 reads CASGEGVANEKLFF. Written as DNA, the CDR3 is TGTGCCAGCGGGGAGGGGGTGGCTAATGAAAAACTGTTTTTT.